This TCR beta chain comes out of a study of CD8 T cells in Susac syndrome. When the RNA was reverse transcribed, random hexamers were used with an input of about 0.5 to 1 ug. The TCR beta CDR3 was amplified by immunoSEQ multiplex PCR across 54 Vbeta, 13 Jbeta. TCRdb passed the immunoSEQ multiplex PCR reads through MiXCR, listing each CDR3 protein once. Of about 130,000 distinct CDR3 sequences in the sample, about 90% are singletons; the top ten hold about 0.23%. CD8+ and CD4+ blood T cells underwent TCR beta sequencing. FACS enriched CD8+ TEMRA cells, while bulk CD8+ and CD4+ were negatively isolated. Material: CD8+ T cells from PBMCs. This clonotype originated in a human donor with multiple sclerosis.

The DNA of the CDR3 is TGTGCCAGCAGTGTGGGTGAGCAGTTCTTC. Residues: CASSVGEQFF. The chain couples TRBV2 to TRBJ2-1; D is ambiguous. CDR1 is SNHLY and CDR2 is FYNNEI in the germline V gene. The CDR3 length is 10 residues. With 4 bases removed from V and 9 bases from J, the gap between germline ends came to 4 bases.